These 13 T cell receptor beta chains came from one sample sequenced in a study of molecular identifiers for immune sequencing clone quantification. A single record per CDR3 protein comes from TCRdb applying MiXCR to the PCR reads. Here the sample spans around 320,000 distinct CDR3 sequences, about a quarter being singletons. The sequenced sample consisted of naive CD8+ T cells from blood, with Jurkat cell RNA spiked in. Sample subset: FACS-sorted CD8+CD4-CCR7+CD45RA+ naive T cells. These TCRs come from a human donor in good health. Some libraries in this study had Jurkat cell RNA spiked in.

This rearrangement joins TRBV4-3 to TRBJ2-7, with D unclear. There are 14 residues in the CDR3. Germline V gene sequence: CDR1 LGHNA, CDR2 YSLEER. Between the trimmed V and J ends, which lost 0 bases and 2 bases, there was a span of 8 bases. DNA of the CDR3: TGCGCCAGCAGCCAAGATCTGGCAGCCTACGAGCAGTACTTC. It encodes CASSQDLAAYEQYF.

Only a few counts were recorded for this clonotype. The rearrangement links TRBV11-3 to TRBJ2-3; D may match TRBD1 or TRBD2 (5 bases each). CDR3 length equals 15 residues. Germline V CDR1 and CDR2: SGHNT, YENEEA. Between the trimmed V and J ends, which lost 3 bases and 4 bases, there was a span of 14 bases. Here the CDR3 DNA reads TGTGCCAGCAGCTTCCGGGGACGCATCGCAGATACGCAGTATTTT. Translated: CASSFRGRIADTQYF.

Many counts were recorded for this clonotype. The CDR3 bases are TGTGCCAGCAGCCCGGGGACGGCTCAAGAGACCCAGTACTTC. Its translation is CASSPGTAQETQYF. The chain combines TRBV5-4 with TRBJ2-5; D assignment may be TRBD1 or TRBD2 (5 bases each). The germline CDR1 and CDR2 sequences are SGHNT and YYREEE (reference sequence). The germline V and J ends were trimmed by 4 bases and 2 bases, with 12 bases remaining between them. This CDR3 comprises 14 residues.

Points on this clonotype: Because the CDR3 is missing its conserved closing phenylalanine or tryptophan, this is likely a read error. The chain combines TRBV6-5 with TRBJ2-7; 7 bases agree with TRBD2. The CDR3 extends over 14 amino acids. Germline trimming cut 7 bases from V and 6 bases from J; bases unmatched to any gene: 12. Germline V CDR1 and CDR2: MNHEY, SVGAGI. The CDR3 sequence is CASTPGGSLAEQYL. The CDR3, as DNA: TGTGCCAGCACTCCCGGCGGGAGTCTGGCCGAGCAGTACCTC.

This clonotype was seen a few times. The chain is built from TRBV15 and TRBJ1-2; D not resolved. The CDR3 totals 13 residues. Per germline, CDR1 LNHNV and CDR2 YYDKDF (reference sequence). V lost 1 base and J lost 7, with 10 bases in between. CDR3 protein: CATSRVQFPGYTF. The CDR3 coding sequence is TGTGCCACCAGCAGAGTCCAGTTCCCTGGCTACACCTTC.

The V gene is TRBV5-1, the J gene TRBJ2-5, with D unresolved. Germline V CDR1 and CDR2: SGHRS, YFSETQ. V gave up 3 bases and J gave up 2 bases, with 14 bases separating them. CDR3 length: 15 residues. In DNA, the CDR3 is TGCGCCAGCAGCTGGTCGCTGTCCGAGCAAGAGACCCAGTACTTC. This sequence encodes CASSWSLSEQETQYF.

This clonotype was counted many times. The chain carries TRBV6-6 and TRBJ2-3; D is possibly TRBD2 (5 bases). CDR1 is MNHNY and CDR2 is SVGAGI in the germline V gene (reference sequence). There are 13 residues in the CDR3. Trimming cost V 5 bases and J 4 bases, with 10 bases left between them. Here the CDR3 DNA reads TGTGCCAGCAGTGGTACAGCGGCAGATACGCAGTATTTT. This gives the protein CASSGTAADTQYF.

This clonotype has just a few counts. The chain employs TRBV5-6 and TRBJ2-3; D is undetermined. CDR1 and CDR2 from the germline V gene are SGHDT and YYEEEE. With 6 bases removed from V and 0 bases from J, the gap between germline ends came to 17 bases. There are 16 residues in the CDR3. CDR3 amino acids: CASTAWVRISTDTQYF. CDR3 sequence (DNA): TGTGCCAGCACCGCTTGGGTACGGATTAGCACAGATACGCAGTATTTT.

This clonotype was picked up a small number of times. The rearrangement uses TRBV6-1 and TRBJ2-7; D remains ambiguous. The CDR3 sequence is 13 residues long. Trimming left V 1 base short and J 4 bases short, with 8 bases between. Germline CDR1 MNHNS, CDR2 SASEGT. Here the CDR3 DNA reads TGTGCCAGCAGTGAAGACAATGTGTACGAGCAGTACTTC. Amino acid sequence: CASSEDNVYEQYF.

This clonotype appeared many times. This chain links TRBV25-1 with TRBJ2-5; TRBD2 matches at 11 bases. The CDR3 is made up of 15 amino acids. Germline V CDR1 and CDR2: MGHDK, SYGVNS. V lost 7 bases to trimming and J lost 1 base; unmatched junction nucleotides: 5. The CDR3: CASNLAGGFQETQYF. For the CDR3, the DNA is TGTGCCAGCAACCTAGCGGGAGGCTTCCAAGAGACCCAGTACTTC.

A remark on this clonotype: A much larger clone differs by one base, so this may be a read error. Here the CDR3 omits its conserved ending phenylalanine or tryptophan, so a read error is the likely source. The rearrangement links TRBV7-2 to TRBJ1-1, with 8 bases fitting TRBD1. V lost 3 bases, J lost 4 bases, and 4 bases stayed unmatched. Germline V gene data show CDR1 as SGHTA and CDR2 as FQGNSA. CDR3 size: 14 residues. The CDR3 reads CASSFAGGSTEAFS. CDR3 coding DNA: TGTGCCAGCAGCTTTGCAGGGGGCTCCACTGAAGCTTTCTCT.

This chain connects TRBV20-1 to TRBJ2-7, with 8 bases that match TRBD1. The CDR3 is 13 amino acids. V shed 4 bases, J shed 3 bases, and the junction held 5 bases outside the gene matches. CDR1 DFQATT and CDR2 SNEGSKA come from the germline V gene (reference sequence). CDR3 coding DNA: TGCAGTGCTAAGACAGGGGTAGACTACGAGCAGTACTTC. This sequence encodes CSAKTGVDYEQYF.

This clonotype appeared many times. The V gene is TRBV27, the J gene TRBJ2-7; a possible D gene is TRBD2 (6 bases). This CDR3 has 14 amino acids. Germline V gene lookup returns CDR1 MNHEY and CDR2 SMNVEV (reference sequence). The V gene lost 3 bases and the J gene lost 1 base, with 10 bases spanning the gap. The CDR3 DNA reads as TGTGCCAGCAGTTTCGGGGCGGGGTCCTACGAGCAGTACTTC. Amino acids: CASSFGAGSYEQYF.